This T cell receptor (beta chain) was retrieved from a study of beta chain features in type 1 diabetes. Germline CDR1 is LNHDA and CDR2 is SQIVND (reference sequence). This CDR3 region has 14 residues. V was pared by 3 bases and J by 2 bases, with 3 bases of the junction left unmatched. cDNA synthesis used the whole RNA isolate, giving expressed TCRB sequences. Sequencing used immunoSEQ multiplex PCR; TCRdb keeps in-frame clones, though not all of them. Among hundreds of thousands of clones, approximately 14% were seen once, and the ten largest hold 0.017%. Points from the study as a whole: Patients with Type 1 diabetes showed moderately but significantly shorter TCRB CDR3s in all four CD4+ subsets.

A word on this clone: Its specificity is unknown.

The origin of this receptor is a man aged 25 to 40 with type 1 diabetes. This chain connects TRBV19 to TRBJ2-5; 7 bases agree with TRBD1. Input material: naive CD4+ T cells from blood. CDR3 sequence (DNA): TGTGCCAGTAGTATGGGGACAGAACAAGAGACCCAGTACTTC. Translated, it gives CASSMGTEQETQYF. Supplemented by reference TRBV19 and TRBJ2-5, the full variable domain reads DGGITQSPKYLFRKEGQNVTLSCEQNLNHDAMYWYRQDPGQGLRLIYYSQIVNDFQKGDIAEGYSVSREKKESFPLTVTSAQKNPTAFYLCASSMGTEQETQYFGPGTRLLVL.